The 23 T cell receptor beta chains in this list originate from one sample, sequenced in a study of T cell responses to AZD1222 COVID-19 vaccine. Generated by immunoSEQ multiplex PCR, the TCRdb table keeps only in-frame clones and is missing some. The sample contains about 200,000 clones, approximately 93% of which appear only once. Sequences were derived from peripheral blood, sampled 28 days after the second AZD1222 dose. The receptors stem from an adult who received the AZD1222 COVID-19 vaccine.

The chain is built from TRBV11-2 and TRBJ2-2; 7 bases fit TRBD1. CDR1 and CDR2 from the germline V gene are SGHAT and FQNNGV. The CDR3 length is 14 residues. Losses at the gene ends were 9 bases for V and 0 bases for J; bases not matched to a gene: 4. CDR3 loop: CASIQGANTGELFF. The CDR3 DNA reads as TGTGCCAGTATCCAGGGGGCGAACACCGGGGAGCTGTTTTTT.

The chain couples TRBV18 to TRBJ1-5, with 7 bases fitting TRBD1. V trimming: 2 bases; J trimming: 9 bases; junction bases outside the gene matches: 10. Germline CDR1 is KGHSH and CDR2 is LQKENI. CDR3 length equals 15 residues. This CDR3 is CASSPATGRGVPQHF. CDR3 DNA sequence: TGTGCCAGCTCACCAGCGACAGGGCGAGGGGTGCCCCAGCATTTT.

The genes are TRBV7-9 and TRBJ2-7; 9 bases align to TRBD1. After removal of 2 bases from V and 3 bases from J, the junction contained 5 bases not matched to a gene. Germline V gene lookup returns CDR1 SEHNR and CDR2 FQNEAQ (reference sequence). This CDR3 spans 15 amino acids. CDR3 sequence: CASSLLGQGNYEQYF. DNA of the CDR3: TGTGCCAGCAGCTTACTGGGACAGGGAAACTACGAGCAGTACTTC.

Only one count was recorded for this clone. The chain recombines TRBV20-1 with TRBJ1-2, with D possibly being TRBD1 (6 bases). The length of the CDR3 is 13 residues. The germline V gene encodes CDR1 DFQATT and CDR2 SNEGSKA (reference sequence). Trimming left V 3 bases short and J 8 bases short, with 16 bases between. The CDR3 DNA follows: TGCAGTGCTAGTCACAGGGAAGGGAGGGGCTACACCTTC. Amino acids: CSASHREGRGYTF.

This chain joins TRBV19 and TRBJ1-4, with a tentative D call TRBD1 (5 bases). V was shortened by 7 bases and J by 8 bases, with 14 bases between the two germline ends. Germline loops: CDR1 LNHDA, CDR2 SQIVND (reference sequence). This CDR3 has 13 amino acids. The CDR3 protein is CASTPGAGEKLFF. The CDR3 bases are TGTGCCAGTACACCCGGGGCCGGCGAAAAACTGTTTTTT.

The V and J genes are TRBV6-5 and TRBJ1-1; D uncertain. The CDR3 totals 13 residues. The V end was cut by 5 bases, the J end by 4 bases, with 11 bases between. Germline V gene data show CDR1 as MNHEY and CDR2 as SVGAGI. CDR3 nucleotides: TGTGCCAGCAGTCTGGAGGAGGGCACTGAAGCTTTCTTT. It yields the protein CASSLEEGTEAFF.

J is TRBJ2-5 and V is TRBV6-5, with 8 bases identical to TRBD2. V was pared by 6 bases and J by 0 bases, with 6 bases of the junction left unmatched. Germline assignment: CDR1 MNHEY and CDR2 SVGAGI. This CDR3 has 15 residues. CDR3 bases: TGTGCCAGCAGCTCGAGCGGGGGTTACCAAGAGACCCAGTACTTC. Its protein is CASSSSGGYQETQYF.

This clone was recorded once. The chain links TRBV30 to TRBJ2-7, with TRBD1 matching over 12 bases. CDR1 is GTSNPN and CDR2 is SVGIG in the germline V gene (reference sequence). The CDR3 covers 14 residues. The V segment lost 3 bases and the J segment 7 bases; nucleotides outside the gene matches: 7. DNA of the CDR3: TGTGCCTGGAGCCTTAGGGACAGGGGGCGTGAGCAGTACTTC. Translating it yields CAWSLRDRGREQYF.

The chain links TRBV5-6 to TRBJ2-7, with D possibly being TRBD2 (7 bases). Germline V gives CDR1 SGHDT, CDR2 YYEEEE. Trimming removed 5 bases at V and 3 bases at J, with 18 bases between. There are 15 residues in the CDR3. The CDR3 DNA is TGTGCCAGCAGTCAGAGGGGGGGCGGCTTCTACGAGCAGTACTTC. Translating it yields CASSQRGGGFYEQYF.

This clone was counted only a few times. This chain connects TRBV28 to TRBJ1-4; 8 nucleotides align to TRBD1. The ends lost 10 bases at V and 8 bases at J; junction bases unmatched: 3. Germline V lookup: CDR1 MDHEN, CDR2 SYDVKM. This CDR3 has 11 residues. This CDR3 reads CAIRQGEKLFF. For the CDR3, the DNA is TGTGCCATACGACAGGGGGAAAAACTGTTTTTT.

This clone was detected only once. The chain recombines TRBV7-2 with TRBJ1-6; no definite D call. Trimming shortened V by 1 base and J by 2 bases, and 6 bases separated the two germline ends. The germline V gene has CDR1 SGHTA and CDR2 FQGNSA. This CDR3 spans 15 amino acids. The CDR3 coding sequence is TGTGCCAGCAGCTTAGTGGGGACCTATAATTCACCCCTCCACTTT. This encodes CASSLVGTYNSPLHF.

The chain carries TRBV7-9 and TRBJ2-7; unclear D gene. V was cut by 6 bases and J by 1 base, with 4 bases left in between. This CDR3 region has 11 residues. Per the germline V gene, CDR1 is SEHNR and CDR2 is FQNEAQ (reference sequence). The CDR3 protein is CASSWSYEQYF. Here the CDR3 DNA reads TGTGCCAGCAGTTGGTCCTACGAGCAGTACTTC.

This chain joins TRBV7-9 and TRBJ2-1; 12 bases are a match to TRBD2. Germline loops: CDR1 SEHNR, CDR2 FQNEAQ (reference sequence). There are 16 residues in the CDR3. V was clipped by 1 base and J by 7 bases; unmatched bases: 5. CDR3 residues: CASSLGLAGGQNEQFF. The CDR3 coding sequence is TGTGCCAGCAGCTTAGGGCTAGCGGGGGGGCAAAATGAGCAGTTCTTC.

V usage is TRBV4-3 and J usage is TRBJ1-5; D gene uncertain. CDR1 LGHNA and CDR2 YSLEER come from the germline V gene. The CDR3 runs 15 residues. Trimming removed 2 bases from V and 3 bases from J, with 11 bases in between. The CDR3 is CASSQFRSNNQPQHF. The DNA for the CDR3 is TGCGCCAGCAGCCAATTCCGCAGCAACAATCAGCCCCAGCATTTT.

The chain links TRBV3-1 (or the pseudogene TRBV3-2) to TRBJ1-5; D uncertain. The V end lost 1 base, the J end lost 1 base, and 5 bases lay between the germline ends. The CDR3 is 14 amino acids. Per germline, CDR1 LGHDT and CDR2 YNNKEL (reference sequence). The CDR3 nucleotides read TGTGCCAGCAGCCAAGCACAGAGCAATCAGCCCCAGCATTTT. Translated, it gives CASSQAQSNQPQHF.

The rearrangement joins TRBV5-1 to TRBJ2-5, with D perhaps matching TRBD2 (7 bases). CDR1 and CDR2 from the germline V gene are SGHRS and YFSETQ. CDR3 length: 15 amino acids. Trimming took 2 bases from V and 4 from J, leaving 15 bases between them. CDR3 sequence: CASSFVQGRGETQYF. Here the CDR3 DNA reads TGCGCCAGCAGCTTTGTTCAGGGGAGGGGAGAGACCCAGTACTTC.

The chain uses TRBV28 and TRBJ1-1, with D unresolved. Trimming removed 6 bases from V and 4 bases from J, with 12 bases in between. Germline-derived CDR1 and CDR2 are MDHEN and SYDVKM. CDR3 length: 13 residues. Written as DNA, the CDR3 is TGTGCCAGCAGGGTCGAAATGCCCACTGAAGCTTTCTTT. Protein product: CASRVEMPTEAFF.

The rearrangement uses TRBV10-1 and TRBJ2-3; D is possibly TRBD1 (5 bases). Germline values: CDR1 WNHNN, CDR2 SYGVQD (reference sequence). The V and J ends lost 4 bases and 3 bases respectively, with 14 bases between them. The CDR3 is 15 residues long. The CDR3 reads CASSGGLGKTDTQYF. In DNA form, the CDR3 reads TGCGCCAGCAGTGGGGGCCTCGGTAAGACAGATACGCAGTATTTT.

CDR3 bases: TGTGCCAGCAGCTCCCCAGAGAAGCCCTATGGCTACACCTTC. This gives the protein CASSSPEKPYGYTF. V usage is TRBV5-6 and J usage is TRBJ1-2; D remains unclear. CDR1 is SGHDT, CDR2 YYEEEE, per germline. V lost 3 bases and J 4 bases, leaving 13 bases between the germline ends. This CDR3 is built from 14 residues. The full variable domain, its missing parts supplied by reference TRBV5-6 and TRBJ1-2, is DAGVTQSPTHLIKTRGQQVTLRCSPKSGHDTVSWYQQALGQGPQFIFQYYEEEERQRGNFPDRFSGHQFPNYSSELNVNALLLGDSALYLCASSSPEKPYGYTFGSGTRLTVV.

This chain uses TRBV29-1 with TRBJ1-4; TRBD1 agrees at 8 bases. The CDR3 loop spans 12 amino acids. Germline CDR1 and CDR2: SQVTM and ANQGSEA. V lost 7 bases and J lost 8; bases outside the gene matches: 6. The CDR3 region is CSAGQEEEKLFF. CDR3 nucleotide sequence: TGCAGCGCGGGACAGGAAGAAGAAAAACTGTTTTTT.

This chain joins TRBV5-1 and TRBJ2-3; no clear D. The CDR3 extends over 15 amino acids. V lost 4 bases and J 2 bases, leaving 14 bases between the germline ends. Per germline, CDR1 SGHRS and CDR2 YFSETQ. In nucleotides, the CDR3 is TGCGCCAGCAGCCCCTGGGCAGGCTTCACAGATACGCAGTATTTT. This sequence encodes CASSPWAGFTDTQYF.

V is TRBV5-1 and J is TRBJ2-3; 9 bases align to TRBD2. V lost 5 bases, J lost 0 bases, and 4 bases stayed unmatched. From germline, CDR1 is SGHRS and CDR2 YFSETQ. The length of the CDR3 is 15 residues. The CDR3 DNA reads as TGCGCCAGCAGACGGACTAGCGCTAGCACAGATACGCAGTATTTT. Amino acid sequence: CASRRTSASTDTQYF.

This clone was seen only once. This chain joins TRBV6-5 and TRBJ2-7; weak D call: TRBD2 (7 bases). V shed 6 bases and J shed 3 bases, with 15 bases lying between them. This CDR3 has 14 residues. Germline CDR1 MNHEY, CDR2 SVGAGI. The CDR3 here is CASRGAGAFYEQYF. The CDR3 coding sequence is TGTGCCAGCAGAGGGGCGGGGGCTTTCTACGAGCAGTACTTC.